These 29 T cell receptor beta chains share one sample of origin, sequenced in a study of blood T cell repertoires in COVID-19. Clones were sequenced by immunoSEQ multiplex PCR, and TCRdb holds only the in-frame ones, with some missing. The sample contains roughly 300,000 clones, about 89% of which appear only once. What was sequenced was peripheral blood. These receptors were obtained from a woman between 45 and 65 years old who had recovered from COVID-19.

This rearrangement joins TRBV9 to TRBJ2-5, with a tentative D call TRBD2 (6 bases). The V and J ends lost 3 bases and 5 bases respectively, with 14 bases between them. Germline V gives CDR1 SGDLS, CDR2 YYNGEE. CDR3 length: 14 amino acids. Here the CDR3 reads CASSAEARGETQYF. In nucleotides, the CDR3 is TGTGCCAGCAGCGCCGAGGCCCGGGGGGAGACCCAGTACTTC.

The rearrangement uses TRBV20-1 and TRBJ1-5, with a tentative D call TRBD1 (5 bases). V was shortened by 3 bases and J by 0 bases, with 12 bases between the two germline ends. This CDR3 region has 15 residues. The germline gives CDR1 DFQATT, CDR2 SNEGSKA (reference sequence). The CDR3 is CSASGAAYSNQPQHF. CDR3 DNA sequence: TGCAGTGCTAGTGGGGCAGCATATAGCAATCAGCCCCAGCATTTT.

About this clone itself: This sample also contains other DNA sequences that code for the same CDR3. The chain couples TRBV28 to TRBJ2-7; the D is unclear. Germline V gene lookup returns CDR1 MDHEN and CDR2 SYDVKM. The germline V and J ends were trimmed by 4 bases and 4 bases, with 5 bases remaining between them. The CDR3 is 11 amino acids. CDR3 sequence (DNA): TGTGCCAGCAGTTCGTCTTACGAGCAGTACTTC. Amino acids: CASSSSYEQYF.

V and J are TRBV10-3 and TRBJ1-5; weak D call: TRBD1 (5 bases). With 6 bases removed from V and 5 bases from J, the gap between germline ends came to 14 bases. This CDR3 comprises 14 residues. CDR1 and CDR2 from the germline V gene are ENHRY and SYGVKD. The DNA for the CDR3 is TGTGCCATCAGGGGGGAGGGAGGCGATCAGCCCCAGCATTTT. It encodes CAIRGEGGDQPQHF.

This rearrangement joins TRBV7-9 to TRBJ2-7, with 12 bases that match TRBD2. The CDR3 is 18 residues long. With V trimmed by 5 bases and J by 2 bases, 13 bases remained unmatched. Per the germline V gene, CDR1 is SEHNR and CDR2 is FQNEAQ (reference sequence). CDR3: CASSHPTSGGTTAYEQYF. CDR3 nucleotides: TGTGCCAGCAGCCACCCGACTAGCGGGGGTACTACCGCCTACGAGCAGTACTTC.

In this sample, this clone turned up once. This rearrangement joins TRBV4-1 to TRBJ1-2; D not certain. The germline V and J ends were trimmed by 3 bases and 5 bases, with 10 bases remaining between them. Germline V lookup: CDR1 MGHRA, CDR2 YSYEKL. The CDR3 consists of 13 residues. In DNA, the CDR3 is TGCGCCAGCAGCCAGACGGGTCTTTATGGCTACACCTTC. Its translation: CASSQTGLYGYTF.

The genes are TRBV30 and TRBJ1-5; 8 bases line up with TRBD1. This CDR3 region has 12 residues. V shed 5 bases and J 6 bases; nucleotides not matched to a gene: 3. The germline V gene encodes CDR1 GTSNPN and CDR2 SVGIG (reference sequence). CDR3 nucleotide sequence: TGTGCCTGGGGACAGGGAGGTCAGCCCCAGCATTTT. It translates to CAWGQGGQPQHF. The whole variable domain, filled in from reference TRBV30 and TRBJ1-5, reads SQTIHQWPATLVQPVGSPLSLECTVEGTSNPNLYWYRQAAGRGLQLLFYSVGIGQISSEVPQNLSASRPQDRQFILSSKKLLLSDSGFYLCAWGQGGQPQHFGDGTRLSIL.

This chain joins TRBV6-4 and TRBJ2-2, with a weak D call TRBD2 (6 bases). The CDR3 covers 14 residues. Germline loops: CDR1 MRHNA, CDR2 SNTAGT. Between the trimmed V and J ends, which lost 4 bases and 1 base, there was a span of 7 bases. CDR3 amino acids: CASSGGVNTGELFF. In DNA form, the CDR3 reads TGTGCCAGCAGTGGCGGGGTGAACACCGGGGAGCTGTTTTTT.

The V and J genes are TRBV11-2 and TRBJ2-5; 7 nucleotides agree with TRBD2. This CDR3 region has 14 residues. CDR1 and CDR2 from the germline V gene are SGHAT and FQNNGV. The J segment lost 1 base and the V segment lost 5 bases, leaving 4 bases of the junction unmatched. CDR3 bases: TGTGCCAGCAGCCAACGGACTAGCCAAGAGACCCAGTACTTC. It specifies CASSQRTSQETQYF.

The chain joins TRBV5-5 to TRBJ1-4, with D perhaps matching TRBD1 (5 bases). CDR1 SGHKS and CDR2 YYEKEE come from the germline V gene (reference sequence). The length of the CDR3 is 16 residues. With 0 bases removed from V and 6 bases from J, the gap between germline ends came to 15 bases. CDR3 amino acids: CASSLEGQGSYEKLFF. The CDR3 region has the DNA TGTGCCAGCAGCTTGGAAGGGCAGGGTAGTTATGAAAAACTGTTTTTT.

This chain joins TRBV6-2 or TRBV6-3 and TRBJ2-1, with 12 bases identical to TRBD2. The ends lost 1 base at V and 9 bases at J; junction bases unmatched: 4. Per germline, CDR1 MNHEY and CDR2 SVGEGT. There are 15 residues in the CDR3. CDR3 bases: TGTGCCAGCAGTTACTGGCTAGCGGGGGGGCGTGAGCAGTTCTTC. Translated, it gives CASSYWLAGGREQFF.

This chain links TRBV29-1 with TRBJ2-1, with 7 bases lining up with TRBD2. CDR3 length equals 14 residues. V lost 2 bases, J lost 8 bases, and 9 bases stayed unmatched. The germline gives CDR1 SQVTM, CDR2 ANQGSEA. Here the CDR3 reads CSVEPAGKVDEQFF. As DNA, the CDR3 is TGCAGCGTTGAACCAGCGGGAAAGGTCGATGAGCAGTTCTTC.

This clone was picked up many times. J is TRBJ2-3 and V is TRBV11-2, with 15 bases identical to TRBD2. The CDR3 extends over 15 amino acids. V lost 6 bases to trimming and J lost 8 bases; unmatched junction nucleotides: 6. The germline CDR1 and CDR2 sequences are SGHAT and FQNNGV. The DNA of the CDR3 is TGTGCCAGCAGTTGGACTAGCGGGAGGGCTAGTACGCAGTATTTT. As protein: CASSWTSGRASTQYF. Based on the CDR3 plus reference TRBV11-2 and TRBJ2-3, the full variable domain is EAGVAQSPRYKIIEKRQSVAFWCNPISGHATLYWYQQILGQGPKLLIQFQNNGVVDDSQLPKDRFSAERLKGVDSTLKIQPAKLEDSAVYLCASSWTSGRASTQYFGPGTRLTVL.

The sample holds one count of this clone. The gene calls are TRBV5-1 and TRBJ2-5; TRBD2 aligns across 8 bases. The ends lost 7 bases at V and 4 bases at J; junction bases unmatched: 12. From germline, CDR1 is SGHRS and CDR2 YFSETQ. This CDR3 is built from 15 residues. The CDR3 loop reads CASAVGREVGETQYF. Written as DNA, the CDR3 is TGCGCCAGCGCCGTCGGGCGGGAGGTGGGAGAGACCCAGTACTTC.

This clone was seen a single time. This chain joins TRBV10-3 and TRBJ1-2, with 8 bases fitting TRBD1. J gave up 3 bases and V 6 bases, and 6 bases lay outside the gene matches. The CDR3 has 14 residues. CDR1 and CDR2 (germline): ENHRY, SYGVKD. The CDR3, as DNA: TGTGCCATCAGGACAGGGGTTTGGGACTATGGCTACACCTTC. This translates into CAIRTGVWDYGYTF.

The chain employs TRBV5-1 and TRBJ2-1, with 12 bases fitting TRBD1. The CDR3 has 18 residues. Germline V CDR1 and CDR2: SGHRS, YFSETQ. V gave up 3 bases and J gave up 2 bases; unmatched junction bases: 9. As DNA, the CDR3 is TGCGCCAGCAGCTGGGACAGGGGGCGCAGTCCCCCCTACAATGAGCAGTTCTTC. It translates to CASSWDRGRSPPYNEQFF.

Remarks on this clone: Other DNA sequences of this sample code for an identical CDR3. The chain carries TRBV20-1 and TRBJ2-7, with D perhaps TRBD2 (5 bases). The CDR3 contains 11 residues. With 4 bases removed from V and 3 bases from J, the gap between germline ends came to 7 bases. Germline values: CDR1 DFQATT, CDR2 SNEGSKA (reference sequence). The CDR3 nucleotides are TGCAGTGCTAAGGAGGACTACGAGCAGTACTTC. This translates into CSAKEDYEQYF.

This chain joins TRBV7-3 and TRBJ1-1; possibly TRBD1 for D (6 bases). V gave up 2 bases and J gave up 8 bases, with 9 bases separating them. The CDR3 length is 12 residues. The germline V gene has CDR1 SGHTA and CDR2 FQGTGA. CDR3 loop: CASSLQGQEAFF. CDR3 bases: TGTGCCAGCAGCTTACAAGGACAGGAAGCTTTCTTT.

This chain joins TRBV2 and TRBJ1-1, with no clear D. Germline values: CDR1 SNHLY, CDR2 FYNNEI. The ends were cut back, 7 bases at V and 2 bases at J, with 11 bases in the middle. The CDR3 sequence is 13 residues long. CDR3 nucleotides: TGTGCCAGCAACAAAGTGGCTAACACTGAAGCTTTCTTT. Translating it yields CASNKVANTEAFF.

In its sample, this clone was seen a few times. V usage is TRBV9 and J usage is TRBJ2-5; D is unresolved. In germline, CDR1 is SGDLS, CDR2 YYNGEE. Trimming pared 4 bases from V and 5 bases from J, leaving 12 bases between. The CDR3 runs to 13 residues. CDR3 protein: CASSPLPGETQYF. CDR3 nucleotides: TGTGCCAGCAGCCCCCTCCCCGGGGAGACCCAGTACTTC.

The chain couples TRBV5-8 to TRBJ1-2; TRBD1 might be the D (6 bases). Trimming took 1 base from V and 7 from J, leaving 11 bases between them. This CDR3 is built from 13 residues. The germline CDR1 and CDR2 sequences are SGHTS and YDEGEE. Here the CDR3 DNA reads TGTGCCAGCAGCTTGAGACAGGTCCTTGGCTACACCTTC. This codes for CASSLRQVLGYTF.

This chain links TRBV10-3 with TRBJ1-4; 9 bases agree with TRBD1. V lost 5 bases, J lost 7 bases, and 5 bases stayed unmatched. The germline gives CDR1 ENHRY, CDR2 SYGVKD. This CDR3 spans 14 amino acids. The CDR3 reads CAISPGTGLEKLFF. Here the CDR3 DNA reads TGTGCCATCAGTCCCGGGACAGGGCTTGAAAAACTGTTTTTT.

The rearrangement links TRBV29-1 to TRBJ1-1, with D tentatively TRBD1 (5 bases). The V gene's germline CDR1 is SQVTM and CDR2 ANQGSEA. Trimming stripped 5 bases from V and 0 bases from J, with 10 bases between. This CDR3 has 13 amino acids. The CDR3 bases are TGCAGCGTTACAGGTAACCTGAACACTGAAGCTTTCTTT. It translates to CSVTGNLNTEAFF.

The V call is TRBV6-5, the J call TRBJ1-2; D is undetermined. The CDR3 runs 16 residues. Germline V gene data show CDR1 as MNHEY and CDR2 as SVGAGI. V gave up 0 bases and J gave up 0 bases, with 11 bases separating them. This CDR3 reads CASSYSISSTNYGYTF. CDR3 nucleotides: TGTGCCAGCAGTTACTCGATTTCCAGTACTAACTATGGCTACACCTTC.

The chain carries TRBV3-1 (or the pseudogene TRBV3-2) and TRBJ2-1; D might be TRBD2 (6 bases). Germline assignment: CDR1 LGHDT and CDR2 YNNKEL (reference sequence). The V gene lost 1 base and the J gene lost 4 bases, with 14 bases spanning the gap. This CDR3 contains 16 residues. The CDR3 nucleotides are TGTGCCAGCAGCCAAGGAGTCGGGGGATTATACAATGAGCAGTTCTTC. Amino acid sequence: CASSQGVGGLYNEQFF.

The chain uses TRBV7-9 and TRBJ2-7, with 9 positions matching TRBD2. The germline gives CDR1 SEHNR, CDR2 FQNEAQ (reference sequence). This CDR3 spans 12 amino acids. Trimming took 10 bases from V and 7 from J; bases not matched to a gene: 8. The CDR3 region has the DNA TGTGCCACCAGAGAACTAGCGGGTGAGCAGTACTTC. This translates into CATRELAGEQYF.

CDR3 residues: CASSQVVGQGASGELFF. CDR3 bases: TGTGCCAGCAGCCAAGTAGTCGGACAGGGGGCATCCGGGGAGCTGTTTTTT. This sequence joins TRBV5-4 and TRBJ2-2; 11 bases are a match to TRBD1. Germline-derived CDR1 and CDR2 are SGHNT and YYREEE (reference sequence). The CDR3 runs to 17 residues. V lost 4 bases and J lost 6; bases outside the gene matches: 11.

The chain joins TRBV6-5 to TRBJ1-1, with 8 nucleotides matching TRBD1. The CDR3 spans 15 residues. From germline, CDR1 is MNHEY and CDR2 SVGAGI. With 7 bases clipped from V and 1 base from J, the junction kept 8 bases outside the gene matches. The CDR3 is CASTTLTGANTEAFF. CDR3 nucleotides: TGTGCCAGCACCACGCTGACAGGGGCGAACACTGAAGCTTTCTTT.

This sequence joins TRBV10-3 and TRBJ2-6, with D maybe TRBD2 (6 bases). From germline, CDR1 is ENHRY and CDR2 SYGVKD. V gave up 9 bases and J gave up 12 bases, with 27 bases separating them. The CDR3 is 16 amino acids. CDR3 sequence (DNA): TGTGCCATTGGGGTGGAGGGAGCCAGTGATCGTGCCGTCCTGACTTTC. Its protein is CAIGVEGASDRAVLTF.